This T cell receptor beta chain is from a study of control samples from healthy donors and cancer patients. Method: immunoSEQ multiplex PCR; TCRdb's copy keeps in-frame clones and lacks some. The sample includes 100,000 to 150,000 clones, 75% to 95% of them seen just once. The CDR3 consists of 16 residues. Germline values: CDR1 SGHDN, CDR2 FVKESK. V was pared by 0 bases and J by 5 bases, with 16 bases between. Input material: blood. This sequence joins TRBV14 and TRBJ2-5; D ambiguous. The clonotype originates from a man aged 35-49 years in good health. The CDR3 bases are TGTGCCAGCAGCCAAGATCGCGCCGCCCGGTGGGAGACCCAGTACTTC. Translation gives CASSQDRAARWETQYF.